These 10 T cell receptor beta chains came from one sample sequenced in a study of blood T cell repertoires in COVID-19. Here immunoSEQ multiplex PCR was the method, and the copy in TCRdb shows in-frame clones only, minus some. The table has 150,000 to 250,000 clones, roughly four fifths seen once. Specimen: PBMCs or T cells enriched from blood (not recorded which). Receptors were obtained from a man aged 35 to 55 who had recovered from COVID-19.

The chain links TRBV14 to TRBJ1-1; 8 bases align to TRBD1. Trimming cost V 2 bases and J 4 bases; bases outside gene matches: 9. The germline gives CDR1 SGHDN, CDR2 FVKESK. The CDR3 is made up of 16 amino acids. CDR3: CASSQNPGQGGTEAFF. In DNA, the CDR3 is TGTGCCAGCAGCCAAAACCCTGGACAGGGTGGCACTGAAGCTTTCTTT. Full variable domain (remainder filled in from reference TRBV14 and TRBJ1-1): EAGVTQFPSHSVIEKGQTVTLRCDPISGHDNLYWYRRVMGKEIKFLLHFVKESKQDESGMPNNRFLAERTGGTYSTLKVQPAELEDSGVYFCASSQNPGQGGTEAFFGQGTRLTVV.

The chain uses TRBV9 and TRBJ2-1, with 7 bases identical to TRBD1. The germline V gene encodes CDR1 SGDLS and CDR2 YYNGEE. The length of the CDR3 is 15 residues. V was pared by 4 bases and J by 4 bases, with 8 bases of the junction left unmatched. The DNA for the CDR3 is TGTGCCAGCAGCTTTCAGACAGGGTCATACAATGAGCAGTTCTTC. Protein sequence: CASSFQTGSYNEQFF.

The chain has TRBV4-1 and TRBJ2-1; D possibly corresponds to TRBD2 (5 bases). The V gene's germline CDR1 is MGHRA and CDR2 YSYEKL. Deletions cut 3 bases from V and 0 bases from J, with 12 bases between. The CDR3 covers 16 residues. For the CDR3, the DNA is TGCGCCAGCAGCCAGGCGAGGGAGTACTCCTACAATGAGCAGTTCTTC. The encoded protein is CASSQAREYSYNEQFF.

The chain recombines TRBV28 with TRBJ1-1; 11 bases align to TRBD1. Germline V CDR1 and CDR2: MDHEN, SYDVKM. The CDR3 covers 15 residues. The V segment lost 6 bases and the J segment 2 bases; nucleotides outside the gene matches: 5. Written as DNA, the CDR3 is TGTGCCAGCAGCCCTGGGACAGGGGGTAACACTGAAGCTTTCTTT. Translation: CASSPGTGGNTEAFF. Looking up the rest from reference TRBV28 and TRBJ1-1 gives the full variable domain: DVKVTQSSRYLVKRTGEKVFLECVQDMDHENMFWYRQDPGLGLRLIYFSYDVKMKEKGDIPEGYSVSREKKERFSLILESASTNQTSMYLCASSPGTGGNTEAFFGQGTRLTVV.

For the CDR3, the DNA is TGTGCCAGCAGCTGGGGGACTGGGAACACTGAAGCTTTCTTT. It translates to CASSWGTGNTEAFF. V is TRBV5-8 and J is TRBJ1-1; possibly TRBD1 for D (5 bases). Germline V gives CDR1 SGHTS, CDR2 YDEGEE. With 3 bases removed from V and 1 base from J, the gap between germline ends came to 10 bases. This CDR3 contains 14 residues.

The chain has TRBV28 and TRBJ1-1; 8 positions agree with TRBD1. In germline, CDR1 is MDHEN, CDR2 SYDVKM. J gave up 5 bases and V 2 bases, and 4 bases lay outside the gene matches. The CDR3 sequence is 14 residues long. The CDR3: CASSLGTGRTEAFF. The CDR3, as DNA: TGTGCCAGCAGTTTAGGGACAGGAAGGACTGAAGCTTTCTTT.

The V call is TRBV30, the J call TRBJ1-2; TRBD1 agrees at 9 bases. Germline loops: CDR1 GTSNPN, CDR2 SVGIG (reference sequence). The CDR3 has 15 residues. V trimming: 3 bases; J trimming: 2 bases; junction bases outside the gene matches: 7. CDR3 nucleotide sequence: TGTGCCTGGAGGGCCCAACAGGGGGCCAACTATGGCTACACCTTC. Translating gives CAWRAQQGANYGYTF. Using reference TRBV30 and TRBJ1-2 for the parts outside the CDR3, the full variable domain is SQTIHQWPATLVQPVGSPLSLECTVEGTSNPNLYWYRQAAGRGLQLLFYSVGIGQISSEVPQNLSASRPQDRQFILSSKKLLLSDSGFYLCAWRAQQGANYGYTFGSGTRLTVV.

The chain recombines TRBV9 with TRBJ2-2, with TRBD2 matching over 11 bases. Germline-derived CDR1 and CDR2 are SGDLS and YYNGEE. The CDR3 has 16 residues. J was trimmed by 5 bases and V by 3 bases; bases with no gene match: 6. The chain's CDR3 is CASSATSGVRTGELFF. CDR3 in DNA: TGTGCCAGCAGCGCGACTAGCGGGGTTAGGACCGGGGAGCTGTTTTTT.

The chain uses TRBV5-1 and TRBJ2-1; 12 nucleotides line up with TRBD2. Germline-derived CDR1 and CDR2 are SGHRS and YFSETQ. The CDR3 covers 15 residues. V lost 4 bases to trimming and J lost 3 bases; unmatched junction nucleotides: 2. The CDR3 nucleotides are TGCGCCAGCAGCCCGACTAGCGGGAGCTACAATGAGCAGTTCTTC. It codes for CASSPTSGSYNEQFF.

This sequence joins TRBV21-1 and TRBJ1-1; the table's D call, TRBD1, was not checked against the DNA. TRBV21-1 is given as a pseudogene. The CDR3 extends over 21 amino acids. The CDR3 DNA reads TGTGCCAGCAGCAAAGGGACAGGCCCTAATAGGGTATTATGGGTGAACACTGAAGCTTTCTTT. It translates to CASSKGTGPNRVLWVNTEAFF.